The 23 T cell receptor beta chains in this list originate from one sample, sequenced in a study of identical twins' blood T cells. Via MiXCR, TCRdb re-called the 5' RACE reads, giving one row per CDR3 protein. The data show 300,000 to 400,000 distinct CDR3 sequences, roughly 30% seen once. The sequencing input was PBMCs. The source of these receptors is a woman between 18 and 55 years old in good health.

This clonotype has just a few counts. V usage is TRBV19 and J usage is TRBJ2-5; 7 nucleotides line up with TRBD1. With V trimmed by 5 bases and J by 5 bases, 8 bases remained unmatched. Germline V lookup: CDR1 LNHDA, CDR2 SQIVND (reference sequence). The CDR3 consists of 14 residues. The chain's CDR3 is CASSVQGSDETQYF. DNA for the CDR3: TGTGCCAGTAGTGTACAGGGGAGTGACGAGACCCAGTACTTC.

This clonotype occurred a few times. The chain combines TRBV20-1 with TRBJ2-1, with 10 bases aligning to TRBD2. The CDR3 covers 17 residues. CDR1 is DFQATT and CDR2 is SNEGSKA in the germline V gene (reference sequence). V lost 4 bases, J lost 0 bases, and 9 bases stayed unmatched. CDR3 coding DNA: TGCAGTGCTACCGGGGCGCCTAGCGGGAGCTCCTACAATGAGCAGTTCTTC. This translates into CSATGAPSGSSYNEQFF.

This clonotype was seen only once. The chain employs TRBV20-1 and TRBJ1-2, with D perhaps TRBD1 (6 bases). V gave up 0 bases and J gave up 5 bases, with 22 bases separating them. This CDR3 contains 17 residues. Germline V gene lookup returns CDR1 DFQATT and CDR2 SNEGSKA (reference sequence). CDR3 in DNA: TGCAGTGCTAGAGATAGGGGGACATTGGCTTCTATTTATGGCTACACCTTC. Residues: CSARDRGTLASIYGYTF.

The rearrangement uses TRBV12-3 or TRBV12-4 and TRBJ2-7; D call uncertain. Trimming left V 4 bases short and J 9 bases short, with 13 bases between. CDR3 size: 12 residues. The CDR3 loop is CASSSLAPRQYF. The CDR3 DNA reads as TGTGCCAGCAGTTCCTTAGCTCCCAGGCAGTACTTC.

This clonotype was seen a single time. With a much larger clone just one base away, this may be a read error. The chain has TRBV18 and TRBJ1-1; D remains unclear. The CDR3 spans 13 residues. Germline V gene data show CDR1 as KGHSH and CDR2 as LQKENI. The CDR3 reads CASSVGLNTEALF. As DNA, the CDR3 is TGTGCCAGCTCAGTGGGGTTGAACACTGAAGCTTTATTT.

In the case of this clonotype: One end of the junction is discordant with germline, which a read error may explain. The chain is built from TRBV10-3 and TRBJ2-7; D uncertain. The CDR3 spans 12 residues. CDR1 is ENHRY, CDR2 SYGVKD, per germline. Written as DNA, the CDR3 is TGTACCATCAGTGACTCCACCTACGAGCAGTACTTC. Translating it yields CTISDSTYEQYF.

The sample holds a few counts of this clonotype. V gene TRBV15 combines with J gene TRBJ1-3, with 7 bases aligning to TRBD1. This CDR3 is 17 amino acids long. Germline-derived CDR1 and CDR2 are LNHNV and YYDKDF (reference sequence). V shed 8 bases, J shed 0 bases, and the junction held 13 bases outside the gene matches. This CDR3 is CATLDSGTDFSGNTIYF. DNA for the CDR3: TGTGCCACCTTAGATTCCGGGACAGACTTCTCTGGAAACACCATATATTTT.

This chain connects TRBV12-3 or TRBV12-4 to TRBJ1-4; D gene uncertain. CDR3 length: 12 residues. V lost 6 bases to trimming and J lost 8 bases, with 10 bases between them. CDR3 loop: CASRTALEKLFF. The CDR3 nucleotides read TGTGCCAGCAGGACCGCCCTCGAAAAACTGTTTTTT.

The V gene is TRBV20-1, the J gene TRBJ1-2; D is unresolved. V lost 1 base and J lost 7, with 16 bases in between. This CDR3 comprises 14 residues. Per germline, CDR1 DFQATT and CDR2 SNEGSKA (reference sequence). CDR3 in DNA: TGCAGTGCTAGAGCAATAGGCAAGGAAGGTGGCTACACCTTC. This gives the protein CSARAIGKEGGYTF.

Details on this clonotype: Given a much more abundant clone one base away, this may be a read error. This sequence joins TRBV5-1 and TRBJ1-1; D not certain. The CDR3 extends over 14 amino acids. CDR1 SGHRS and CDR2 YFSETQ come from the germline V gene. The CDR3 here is CTSSSAPENTEAFF. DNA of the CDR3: TGCACCAGCAGTTCTGCGCCAGAGAACACTGAAGCTTTCTTT.

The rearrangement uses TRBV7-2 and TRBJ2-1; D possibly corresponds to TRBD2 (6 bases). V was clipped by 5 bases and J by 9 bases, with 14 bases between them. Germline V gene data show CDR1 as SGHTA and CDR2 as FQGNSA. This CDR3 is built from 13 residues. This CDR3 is CASSAGASAEQFF. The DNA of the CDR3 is TGTGCCAGCAGCGCGGGCGCTAGCGCTGAGCAGTTCTTC.

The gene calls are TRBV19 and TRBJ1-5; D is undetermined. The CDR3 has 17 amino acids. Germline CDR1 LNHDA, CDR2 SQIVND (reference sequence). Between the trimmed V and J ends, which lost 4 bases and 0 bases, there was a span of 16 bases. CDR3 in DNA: TGTGCCAGTAGTAGGACTACGACCCTCAATAGCAATCAGCCCCAGCATTTT. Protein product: CASSRTTTLNSNQPQHF.

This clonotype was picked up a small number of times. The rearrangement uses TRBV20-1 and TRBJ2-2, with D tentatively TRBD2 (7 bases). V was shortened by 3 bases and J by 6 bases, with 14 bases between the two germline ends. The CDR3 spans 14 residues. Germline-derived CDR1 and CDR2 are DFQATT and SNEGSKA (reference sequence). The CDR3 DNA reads TGCAGTGCTAGTCTCGGGGGGCCGGCCGGGGAGCTGTTTTTT. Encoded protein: CSASLGGPAGELFF.

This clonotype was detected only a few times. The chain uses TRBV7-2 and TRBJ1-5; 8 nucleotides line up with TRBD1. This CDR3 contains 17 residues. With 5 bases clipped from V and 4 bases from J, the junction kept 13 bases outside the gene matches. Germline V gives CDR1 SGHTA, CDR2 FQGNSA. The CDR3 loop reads CASSGAVRTGTNQPQHF. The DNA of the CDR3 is TGTGCCAGCAGCGGAGCTGTCAGGACAGGGACTAATCAGCCCCAGCATTTT.

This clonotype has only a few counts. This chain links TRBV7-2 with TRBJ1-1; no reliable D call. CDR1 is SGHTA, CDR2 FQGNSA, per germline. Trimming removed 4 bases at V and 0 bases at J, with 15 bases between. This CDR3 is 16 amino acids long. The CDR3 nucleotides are TGTGCCAGCAGCTCGACGACGGCCCGATTGAACACTGAAGCTTTCTTT. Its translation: CASSSTTARLNTEAFF.

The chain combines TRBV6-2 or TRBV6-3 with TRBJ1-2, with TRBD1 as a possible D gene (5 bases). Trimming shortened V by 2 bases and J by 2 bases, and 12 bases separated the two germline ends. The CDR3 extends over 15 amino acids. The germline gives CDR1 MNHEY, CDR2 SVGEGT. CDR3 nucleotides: TGTGCCAGCAGTTACCGCCGGGACGGAAACTATGGCTACACCTTC. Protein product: CASSYRRDGNYGYTF.

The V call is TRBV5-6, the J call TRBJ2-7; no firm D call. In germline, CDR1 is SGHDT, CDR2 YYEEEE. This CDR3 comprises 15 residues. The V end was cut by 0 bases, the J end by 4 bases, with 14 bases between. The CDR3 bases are TGTGCCAGCAGCTTGGGTCCGACCCCAAGGTACGAGCAGTACTTC. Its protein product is CASSLGPTPRYEQYF.

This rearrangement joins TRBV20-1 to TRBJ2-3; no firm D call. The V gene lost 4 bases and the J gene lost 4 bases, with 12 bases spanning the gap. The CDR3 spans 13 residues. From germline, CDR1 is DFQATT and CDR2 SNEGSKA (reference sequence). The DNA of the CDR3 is TGCAGTGCTAACTCTCTGGCCGCAGATACGCAGTATTTT. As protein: CSANSLAADTQYF.

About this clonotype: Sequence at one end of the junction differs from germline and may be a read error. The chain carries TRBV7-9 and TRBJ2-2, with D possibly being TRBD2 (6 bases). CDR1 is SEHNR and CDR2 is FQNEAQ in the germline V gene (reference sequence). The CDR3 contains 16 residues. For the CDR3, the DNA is TGTGCCTGCAGCTTAGGAATAGCGGAGGTCACCGGGGAGCTGTTTTTT. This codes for CACSLGIAEVTGELFF.

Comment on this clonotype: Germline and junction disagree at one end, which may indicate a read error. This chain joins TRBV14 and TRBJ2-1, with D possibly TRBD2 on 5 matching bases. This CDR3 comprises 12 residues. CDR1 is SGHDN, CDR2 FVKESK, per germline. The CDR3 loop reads CAGSQSSSEQFF. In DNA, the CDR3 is TGTGCCGGCAGCCAATCTAGCTCTGAGCAGTTCTTC.

The CDR3 nucleotides are TGTGCCAGCAGCTTTTCTGGCGGGACTGAAGAGACCCAGTACTTC. Its protein is CASSFSGGTEETQYF. The J gene is TRBJ2-5, the V gene TRBV5-4, with a possible D match to TRBD2 (6 bases). The CDR3 covers 15 residues. Between the trimmed V and J ends, which lost 2 bases and 3 bases, there was a span of 14 bases. Per germline, CDR1 SGHNT and CDR2 YYREEE (reference sequence).

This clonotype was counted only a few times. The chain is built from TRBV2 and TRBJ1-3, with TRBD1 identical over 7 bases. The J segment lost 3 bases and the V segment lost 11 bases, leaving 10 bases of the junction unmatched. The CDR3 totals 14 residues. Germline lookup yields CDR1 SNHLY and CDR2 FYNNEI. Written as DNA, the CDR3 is TGTGCCTGCGGAGCAGGGGGTTTTGGAAACACCATATATTTT. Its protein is CACGAGGFGNTIYF.

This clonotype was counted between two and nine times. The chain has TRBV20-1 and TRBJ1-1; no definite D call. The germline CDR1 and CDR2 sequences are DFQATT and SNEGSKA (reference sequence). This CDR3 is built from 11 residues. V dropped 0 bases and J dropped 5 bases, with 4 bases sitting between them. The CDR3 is CSARESTEAFF. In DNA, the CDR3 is TGCAGTGCTAGAGAATCGACTGAAGCTTTCTTT.